These 7 T cell receptor beta chains were all obtained from the same sample, sequenced in a study of early T cells in non-severe SARS-CoV-2 infection. TCRdb independently ran MiXCR on the 5' RACE reads; one entry per CDR3 protein. Of about 64,000 distinct CDR3 sequences listed, over 9% are singletons. The sample was whole blood, taken at baseline. The receptor set was obtained from an adult who was a healthcare worker with PCR-confirmed SARS-CoV-2 infection or an uninfected control (not recorded which).

This clonotype was counted many times. This chain joins TRBV2 and TRBJ1-5; no reliable D call. Germline V lookup: CDR1 SNHLY, CDR2 FYNNEI. V shed 0 bases and J shed 2 bases, with 8 bases lying between them. The CDR3 length is 15 residues. CDR3 in amino acids: CASSEAGSGNQPQHF. The CDR3 coding sequence is TGTGCCAGCAGTGAAGCAGGGTCTGGCAATCAGCCCCAGCATTTT.

This clonotype showed up just a few times. The V call is TRBV5-1, the J call TRBJ2-3, with a possible D match to TRBD1 (7 bases). Germline-derived CDR1 and CDR2 are SGHRS and YFSETQ. The CDR3 loop spans 15 amino acids. The ends were cut back, 3 bases at V and 2 bases at J, with 13 bases in the middle. DNA for the CDR3: TGCGCCAGCAGCTCAGCAGGGGGGTACACAGATACGCAGTATTTT. It yields the protein CASSSAGGYTDTQYF.

The chain is built from TRBV5-5 and TRBJ1-1; 9 nucleotides line up with TRBD1. The ends lost 4 bases at V and 2 bases at J; junction bases unmatched: 6. The CDR3 sequence is 15 residues long. The germline CDR1 and CDR2 sequences are SGHKS and YYEKEE (reference sequence). The CDR3, as DNA: TGTGCCAGCAGCCCCGGACAGGGGTCTAACACTGAAGCTTTCTTT. It encodes CASSPGQGSNTEAFF.

This chain uses TRBV2 with TRBJ1-2, with D tentatively TRBD1 (5 bases). This CDR3 has 13 residues. Germline CDR1 reads SNHLY; CDR2 reads FYNNEI. V was trimmed by 1 base and J by 4 bases, leaving 7 bases between them. The CDR3 here is CASSEVGGYGYTF. In nucleotides, the CDR3 is TGTGCCAGCAGTGAAGTGGGGGGCTATGGCTACACCTTC.

This clonotype was observed a handful of times. Here the CDR3 reads CASSPGWEQYF. DNA for the CDR3: TGTGCCAGCAGCCCAGGTTGGGAGCAGTACTTC. The J gene is TRBJ2-7, the V gene TRBV7-2; D remains ambiguous. This CDR3 contains 11 residues. The ends were cut back, 5 bases at V and 7 bases at J, with 9 bases in the middle. Germline V gives CDR1 SGHTA, CDR2 FQGNSA.

The J gene is TRBJ2-7, the V gene TRBV9; D call uncertain. Germline CDR1 is SGDLS and CDR2 is YYNGEE. There are 14 residues in the CDR3. V was clipped by 0 bases and J by 3 bases, with 10 bases between them. CDR3 sequence reads: CASSVDLLGYEQYF. The CDR3 DNA is TGTGCCAGCAGCGTAGATCTGCTCGGCTACGAGCAGTACTTC.

This clonotype has a handful of counts. The chain's CDR3 is CASSAGLAGLYEQFF. The CDR3 DNA reads TGTGCCAGCAGTGCGGGACTAGCGGGGTTGTATGAGCAGTTCTTC. The chain recombines TRBV6-2 or TRBV6-3 with TRBJ2-1; 13 nucleotides align to TRBD2. This CDR3 has 15 amino acids. V lost 5 bases to trimming and J lost 8 bases; unmatched junction nucleotides: 6. CDR1 is MNHEY, CDR2 SVGEGT, per germline.